Sequencing of this T cell receptor beta chain was carried out in a study of T cells in Graves' hyperthyroidism and ophthalmopathy. TCR beta CDR3 regions were amplified from RNA transcripts. A first-round RT-PCR of the TCR CDR3 used the HTBI primer set. TCRdb re-called the multiplex PCR reads with MiXCR, one entry per CDR3 protein. The table shows roughly 240,000 distinct CDR3 sequences, with about 16% occurring only once. The CDR3 consists of 14 residues. Germline CDR1 reads MNHNS; CDR2 reads SASEGT. V shed 3 bases and J shed 0 bases, with 9 bases lying between them. This clonotype was detected ten times or more.

The receptor's source is a woman aged 18-29 years with Graves' ophthalmopathy. Sequenced sample: blood. The genes are TRBV6-1 and TRBJ2-7; the D is unclear. The DNA of the CDR3 is TGTGCCAGCAGTGATGTCAGGAGCTCCTACGAGCAGTACTTC. It specifies CASSDVRSSYEQYF.